These 22 T cell receptor beta chains were sequenced from one sample in a study of T cell responses to AZD1222 COVID-19 vaccine listed by TCRdb under 2021. The sample's time point, from its label and the paper: about 28 days (+/-7) after the second vaccine dose. Library method: the immunoSEQ multiplex PCR assay. TCRdb mirrors the immuneACCESS table, restricted to in-frame sequences. Some clones are absent from its copies; in checked studies, under half trace to an unresolved V gene, and the reason for the others is unknown. The sample table shows 150,000 to 200,000 clones, and about 92% are seen once. The ten biggest clones cover about 6% of the sample. The sample was peripheral blood, taken 28 days after the second AZD1222 dose. The source is an adult who received the AZD1222 COVID-19 vaccine.

The chain joins TRBV12-3 or TRBV12-4 to TRBJ1-4; maybe TRBD1 (6 bases). Between the trimmed V and J ends, which lost 8 bases and 3 bases, there was a span of 10 bases. The CDR3 is 13 amino acids. CDR3 sequence: CASRGPPNEKLFF. The CDR3 coding sequence is TGTGCCAGCCGGGGGCCCCCTAATGAAAAACTGTTTTTT.

V is TRBV3-1 (or the pseudogene TRBV3-2) and J is TRBJ1-5; tentatively, D is TRBD1 (6 bases). CDR3 length: 15 residues. The V end was cut by 0 bases, the J end by 3 bases, with 9 bases between. Per the germline V gene, CDR1 is LGHDT and CDR2 is YNNKEL (reference sequence). CDR3 sequence: CASSQDAGANQPQHF. The CDR3 nucleotides are TGTGCCAGCAGCCAAGATGCAGGGGCCAATCAGCCCCAGCATTTT.

The gene calls are TRBV6-2 or TRBV6-3 and TRBJ1-5; 8 nucleotides agree with TRBD1. In germline, CDR1 is MNHEY, CDR2 SVGEGT. With 5 bases clipped from V and 4 bases from J, the junction kept 10 bases outside the gene matches. The CDR3 covers 16 residues. CDR3 amino acids: CASSSSTGVRNQPQHF. DNA for the CDR3: TGTGCCAGCAGTAGTTCGACAGGGGTGCGAAATCAGCCCCAGCATTTT.

CDR3 amino acids: CASIRTQGNEQFF. As DNA, the CDR3 is TGTGCCAGCATTCGAACCCAGGGGAATGAGCAGTTCTTC. This rearrangement joins TRBV28 to TRBJ2-1; D is possibly TRBD1 (6 bases). The CDR3 spans 13 residues. The germline V and J ends were trimmed by 7 bases and 7 bases, with 14 bases remaining between them. Per germline, CDR1 MDHEN and CDR2 SYDVKM.

J is TRBJ2-3 and V is TRBV7-2; unclear D gene. Trimming removed 2 bases from V and 1 base from J, with 10 bases in between. The CDR3 is 15 residues long. Germline assignment: CDR1 SGHTA and CDR2 FQGNSA. CDR3 in amino acids: CASSLLPRGTDTQYF. The CDR3 nucleotides read TGTGCCAGCAGCTTACTACCCAGAGGCACAGATACGCAGTATTTT.

This chain connects TRBV6-5 to TRBJ1-5, with 9 bases identical to TRBD1. Germline assignment: CDR1 MNHEY and CDR2 SVGAGI. CDR3 length: 14 residues. V gave up 7 bases and J gave up 3 bases; unmatched junction bases: 4. CDR3 residues: CASNGQGPNQPQHF. For the CDR3, the DNA is TGTGCCAGCAACGGACAGGGGCCCAATCAGCCCCAGCATTTT.

The rearrangement uses TRBV7-9 and TRBJ1-6; 8 nucleotides match TRBD1. Per the germline V gene, CDR1 is SEHNR and CDR2 is FQNEAQ (reference sequence). The CDR3 totals 14 residues. V gave up 6 bases and J gave up 10 bases; unmatched junction bases: 8. This CDR3 reads CASRPDRVGSPLHF. CDR3 DNA sequence: TGTGCCAGCAGACCGGACAGGGTTGGGTCACCCCTCCACTTT. Together with reference TRBV7-9 and TRBJ1-6, the CDR3 gives the full variable domain: DTGVSQNPRHKITKRGQNVTFRCDPISEHNRLYWYRQTLGQGPEFLTYFQNEAQLEKSRLLSDRFSAERPKGSFSTLEIQRTEQGDSAMYLCASRPDRVGSPLHFGNGTRLTVT.

The rearrangement uses TRBV3-1 (or the pseudogene TRBV3-2) and TRBJ1-6; D gene uncertain. Germline lookup yields CDR1 LGHDT and CDR2 YNNKEL (reference sequence). Trimming took 1 base from V and 9 from J, leaving 13 bases between them. This CDR3 region has 15 residues. CDR3 protein: CASSQGGSRSSPLHF. CDR3 DNA: TGTGCCAGCAGCCAAGGCGGGAGTCGGAGTTCACCCCTCCACTTT.

On this clone: Other nucleotide sequences in the sample specify the same CDR3. The chain couples TRBV5-4 to TRBJ2-5, with 11 nucleotides matching TRBD2. CDR1 SGHNT and CDR2 YYREEE come from the germline V gene (reference sequence). This CDR3 has 16 residues. Trimming cost V 0 bases and J 1 base; bases outside gene matches: 2. CDR3 loop: CASSLGLAGGQETQYF. The CDR3 coding sequence is TGTGCCAGCAGCTTGGGCCTAGCGGGGGGCCAAGAGACCCAGTACTTC. Full variable domain (rest looked up from reference TRBV5-4 and TRBJ2-5): ETGVTQSPTHLIKTRGQQVTLRCSSQSGHNTVSWYQQALGQGPQFIFQYYREEENGRGNFPPRFSGLQFPNYSSELNVNALELDDSALYLCASSLGLAGGQETQYFGPGTRLLVL.

This sequence joins TRBV6-2 or TRBV6-3 and TRBJ1-6; 9 bases map to TRBD1. There are 16 residues in the CDR3. Trimming at V came to 2 bases and at J to 7 bases, leaving 6 bases not matched to a gene. Germline lookup yields CDR1 MNHEY and CDR2 SVGEGT. The chain's CDR3 is CASSYGGTGMNSPLHF. In nucleotides, the CDR3 is TGTGCCAGCAGTTACGGCGGGACAGGGATGAATTCACCCCTCCACTTT.

V and J are TRBV6-5 and TRBJ1-2, with D possibly being TRBD1 (6 bases). Per the germline V gene, CDR1 is MNHEY and CDR2 is SVGAGI. V was shortened by 8 bases and J by 8 bases, with 21 bases between the two germline ends. CDR3 length: 14 residues. CDR3 DNA sequence: TGTGCCAGCGAGCTAGGGGACAACTCGGGAGGCTACACCTTC. This translates into CASELGDNSGGYTF.

This rearrangement joins TRBV3-1 (or the pseudogene TRBV3-2) to TRBJ1-6, with D possibly matching TRBD1 (5 bases). This CDR3 is 13 amino acids long. V lost 3 bases and J lost 7, with 7 bases in between. Germline CDR1 is LGHDT and CDR2 is YNNKEL (reference sequence). CDR3 region: CASSQGRNSPLHF. The CDR3 DNA follows: TGTGCCAGCAGCCAGGGGCGCAATTCACCCCTCCACTTT.

The chain is built from TRBV3-1 (or the pseudogene TRBV3-2) and TRBJ1-3; D possibly corresponds to TRBD1 (6 bases). Germline CDR1 is LGHDT and CDR2 is YNNKEL (reference sequence). The CDR3 runs to 17 residues. Trimming stripped 2 bases from V and 0 bases from J, with 14 bases between. The CDR3 region is CASSQWTTGLSGNTIYF. CDR3 coding DNA: TGTGCCAGCAGCCAATGGACTACAGGGCTCTCTGGAAACACCATATATTTT.

This clone has just a few counts. This chain joins TRBV7-8 and TRBJ2-2, with D perhaps matching TRBD2 (6 bases). This CDR3 has 16 amino acids. The V end was cut by 5 bases, the J end by 5 bases, with 18 bases between. Germline CDR1 SGHVS, CDR2 FQNEAQ. CDR3 DNA sequence: TGTGCCAGCAGCCCTCCTGGGGGGAGTGAGACCGGGGAGCTGTTTTTT. As protein: CASSPPGGSETGELFF.

The chain is built from TRBV9 and TRBJ1-3; no firm D call. The V end lost 0 bases, the J end lost 0 bases, and 7 bases lay between the germline ends. Germline CDR1 is SGDLS and CDR2 is YYNGEE. The CDR3 contains 15 residues. This CDR3 reads CASSVGLLSGNTIYF. The CDR3 nucleotides are TGTGCCAGCAGCGTAGGTCTACTCTCTGGAAACACCATATATTTT.

This chain joins TRBV7-2 and TRBJ1-4; no clear D. This CDR3 has 15 amino acids. Germline V gene lookup returns CDR1 SGHTA and CDR2 FQGNSA. Trimming took 4 bases from V and 7 from J, leaving 16 bases between them. CDR3 sequence (DNA): TGTGCCAGCAGCTCCTCGGGCAATGCTTTTGAAAAACTGTTTTTT. It is translated as CASSSSGNAFEKLFF.

This chain connects TRBV5-8 to TRBJ2-7, with 9 bases identical to TRBD2. J was trimmed by 9 bases and V by 2 bases; bases with no gene match: 6. The length of the CDR3 is 13 residues. CDR1 and CDR2 from the germline V gene are SGHTS and YDEGEE. The CDR3 DNA follows: TGTGCCAGCAGCTTCTATAGCGGGGGTGGGCAGTACTTC. Translated: CASSFYSGGGQYF.

The gene calls are TRBV3-1 (or the pseudogene TRBV3-2) and TRBJ2-3; TRBD2 agrees at 16 bases. With 5 bases clipped from V and 6 bases from J, the junction kept 8 bases outside the gene matches. Looked up from germline, CDR1 is LGHDT and CDR2 is YNNKEL (reference sequence). This CDR3 is 17 amino acids long. The CDR3 region is CASSTSGLAGGQDTQYF. The CDR3 bases are TGTGCCAGCAGCACATCGGGACTAGCGGGGGGGCAGGATACGCAGTATTTT.

The CDR3, as DNA: TGTGCCAGCAGCTTAGCAACAGGTAATGAAGCTTTCTTT. This sequence encodes CASSLATGNEAFF. This sequence joins TRBV11-1 and TRBJ1-1; perhaps TRBD1 as D (5 bases). From germline, CDR1 is SGHAT and CDR2 FQDESV (reference sequence). Trimming took 0 bases from V and 7 from J, leaving 9 bases between them. This CDR3 has 13 amino acids.

The rearrangement uses TRBV6-5 and TRBJ1-5; TRBD1 might be the D (6 bases). Germline V CDR1 and CDR2: MNHEY, SVGAGI. V was pared by 7 bases and J by 0 bases, with 13 bases between. The CDR3 runs 15 residues. CDR3 nucleotide sequence: TGTGCCAGCATGAGACAGGAGAATAGCAATCAGCCCCAGCATTTT. As protein: CASMRQENSNQPQHF.

Only a few counts were recorded for this clone. This rearrangement joins TRBV5-1 to TRBJ2-2; maybe TRBD1 (5 bases). The germline gives CDR1 SGHRS, CDR2 YFSETQ. The CDR3 covers 15 residues. Between the trimmed V and J ends, which lost 0 bases and 2 bases, there was a span of 8 bases. The CDR3, as DNA: TGCGCCAGCAGCTTGGAGGGGATTAACACCGGGGAGCTGTTTTTT. Protein product: CASSLEGINTGELFF.

This chain links TRBV3-1 (or the pseudogene TRBV3-2) with TRBJ1-2, with D perhaps TRBD1 (6 bases). Trimming cost V 0 bases and J 3 bases, with 14 bases left between them. The CDR3 spans 16 residues. Germline-derived CDR1 and CDR2 are LGHDT and YNNKEL (reference sequence). CDR3 residues: CASSQEADRRDYGYTF. The CDR3 DNA follows: TGTGCCAGCAGCCAAGAAGCAGACAGGCGGGACTATGGCTACACCTTC.